The 21 T cell receptor beta chains given below trace back to one sample, sequenced in a study of cytomegalovirus exposure and HLA in healthy donors. The PCR employed 60 Vbeta primers together with 13 Jbeta primers. Using immunoSEQ multiplex PCR, the repertoire was profiled, and TCRdb retains in-frame clones only, with some absent. The sample holds over 80,000 clones, over 75% seen once. What was sequenced was PBMCs. Receptor source: a middle-aged man in good health and CMV-seropositive.

The chain carries TRBV7-8 and TRBJ2-5; TRBD2 agrees at 13 bases. V gave up 5 bases and J gave up 6 bases; unmatched junction bases: 9. The CDR3 is made up of 16 amino acids. The germline V gene has CDR1 SGHVS and CDR2 FQNEAQ. The CDR3 region is CASSITSGGAGKTQYF. DNA of the CDR3: TGTGCCAGCAGCATCACTAGCGGGGGGGCCGGGAAGACCCAGTACTTC.

The gene calls are TRBV5-6 and TRBJ1-4; 7 bases match TRBD1. The CDR3 consists of 16 residues. The germline V gene has CDR1 SGHDT and CDR2 YYEEEE. With 1 base clipped from V and 6 bases from J, the junction kept 9 bases outside the gene matches. The CDR3 here is CASSLIPGQIYEKLFF. CDR3 coding DNA: TGTGCCAGCAGCTTGATTCCGGGACAGATATATGAAAAACTGTTTTTT. Full variable domain (outside the CDR3, taken from reference TRBV5-6 and TRBJ1-4): DAGVTQSPTHLIKTRGQQVTLRCSPKSGHDTVSWYQQALGQGPQFIFQYYEEEERQRGNFPDRFSGHQFPNYSSELNVNALLLGDSALYLCASSLIPGQIYEKLFFGSGTQLSVL.

Worth noting for this clone: The sample holds other DNA sequences that translate to the same CDR3. The chain joins TRBV18 to TRBJ1-5; TRBD1 is a possible D gene (5 bases). Germline V gene data show CDR1 as KGHSH and CDR2 as LQKENI. Deletions cut 5 bases from V and 4 bases from J, with 9 bases between. CDR3 size: 13 residues. This CDR3 is CASSADRNQPQHF. The CDR3 DNA reads TGTGCCAGCTCAGCAGACAGAAATCAGCCCCAGCATTTT.

The gene calls are TRBV5-5 and TRBJ2-7; 8 bases fit TRBD2. Per germline, CDR1 SGHKS and CDR2 YYEKEE (reference sequence). There are 18 residues in the CDR3. The V gene end was trimmed by 0 bases and the J gene end by 2 bases; junction bases not matched to a gene: 13. Here the CDR3 reads CASSLGVVAGPLTYEQYF. The CDR3 bases are TGTGCCAGCAGCTTGGGGGTGGTAGCGGGGCCCCTTACCTACGAGCAGTACTTC.

The chain joins TRBV5-4 to TRBJ2-7; tentative D call: TRBD2 (6 bases). The V gene's germline CDR1 is SGHNT and CDR2 YYREEE (reference sequence). Trimming pared 2 bases from V and 1 base from J, leaving 13 bases between. The CDR3 is 15 residues long. This chain's CDR3 is CASSLGRGSSYEQYF. The DNA of the CDR3 is TGTGCCAGCAGCTTAGGGCGGGGATCTTCCTACGAGCAGTACTTC.

This chain joins TRBV4-2 and TRBJ2-3, with D uncertain. CDR1 and CDR2 from the germline V gene are LGHNA and YNFKEQ. The germline V and J ends were trimmed by 0 bases and 1 base, with 5 bases remaining between them. This CDR3 is 14 amino acids long. Here the CDR3 DNA reads TGTGCCAGCAGCCAAGACCTCGGCACAGATACGCAGTATTTT. This codes for CASSQDLGTDTQYF.

V usage is TRBV15 and J usage is TRBJ2-3, with no clear D. Germline V lookup: CDR1 LNHNV, CDR2 YYDKDF (reference sequence). CDR3 length: 13 amino acids. V lost 1 base, J lost 6 bases, and 8 bases lay in between. CDR3 protein: CATSRVPPDTQYF. The CDR3, as DNA: TGTGCCACCAGCAGAGTCCCTCCGGATACGCAGTATTTT.

The rearrangement links TRBV30 to TRBJ1-5, with 8 bases identical to TRBD1. J was trimmed by 5 bases and V by 0 bases; bases with no gene match: 6. The germline V gene encodes CDR1 GTSNPN and CDR2 SVGIG (reference sequence). The CDR3 loop spans 15 amino acids. CDR3 residues: CAWSVSGRGHQPQHF. The CDR3, as DNA: TGTGCCTGGAGTGTATCCGGCAGGGGGCATCAGCCCCAGCATTTT.

V is TRBV5-1 and J is TRBJ2-7; 8 nucleotides line up with TRBD1. The V segment lost 3 bases and the J segment 1 base; nucleotides outside the gene matches: 6. The CDR3 extends over 15 amino acids. Germline V gene data show CDR1 as SGHRS and CDR2 as YFSETQ. In DNA form, the CDR3 reads TGCGCCAGCAGCTGGGCCGACAGGGGTTCCTACGAGCAGTACTTC. This translates into CASSWADRGSYEQYF.

The chain links TRBV9 to TRBJ1-1; a weak D match, TRBD1 (6 bases). Trimming stripped 3 bases from V and 5 bases from J, with 14 bases between. This CDR3 has 14 amino acids. In germline, CDR1 is SGDLS, CDR2 YYNGEE. CDR3 in amino acids: CASSEVSRGTEAFF. The CDR3 bases are TGTGCCAGCAGCGAGGTAAGCAGGGGTACTGAAGCTTTCTTT.

This chain connects TRBV28 to TRBJ2-2; 8 bases map to TRBD2. The trim removed 6 bases at V and 4 bases at J, leaving 10 bases unmatched. CDR1 MDHEN and CDR2 SYDVKM come from the germline V gene. The CDR3 length is 16 residues. As DNA, the CDR3 is TGTGCCAGCAGACCCCCGGAGCGGGGGCGCACCGGGGAGCTGTTTTTT. Protein: CASRPPERGRTGELFF.

This chain connects TRBV5-4 to TRBJ2-1; tentative D call: TRBD2 (6 bases). Germline lookup yields CDR1 SGHNT and CDR2 YYREEE (reference sequence). Trimming took off 4 bases at V and 10 bases at J, with 12 bases between the two ends. CDR3 length equals 12 residues. CDR3: CASSPGTPEQFF. Here the CDR3 DNA reads TGTGCCAGCAGCCCGGGGACTCCGGAGCAGTTCTTC.

In this sample, this clone turned up once. J is TRBJ2-5 and V is TRBV28; D perhaps matches TRBD1 (5 bases). CDR1 and CDR2 from the germline V gene are MDHEN and SYDVKM. V lost 4 bases and J 5 bases, leaving 17 bases between the germline ends. The CDR3 has 15 amino acids. In DNA, the CDR3 is TGTGCCAGCAGTTCCTCTTTCGGATCAGGGGAGACCCAGTACTTC. This sequence encodes CASSSSFGSGETQYF.

V usage is TRBV7-9 and J usage is TRBJ1-6; TRBD1 matches 10 bases. The junction had 5 bases not matched to a gene; V was cut back by 5 bases and J by 7 bases. CDR3 length: 15 amino acids. The V gene's germline CDR1 is SEHNR and CDR2 FQNEAQ (reference sequence). The CDR3 DNA reads as TGTGCCAGCAGCCCGGGACAGGGGAGCAATTCACCCCTCCACTTT. It yields the protein CASSPGQGSNSPLHF.

The rearrangement uses TRBV5-8 and TRBJ2-1; 12 bases map to TRBD1. V dropped 4 bases and J dropped 6; count of bases not matched to a gene: 2. The CDR3 has 14 residues. Germline values: CDR1 SGHTS, CDR2 YDEGEE. CDR3 nucleotide sequence: TGTGCCAGCAGCCGGGACAGGGGGCTCAATGAGCAGTTCTTC. Protein product: CASSRDRGLNEQFF.

The CDR3 DNA follows: TGCGCCAGCAGCAAACAGACGGCCGTGTCAGAAAAACTGTTTTTT. This codes for CASSKQTAVSEKLFF. The chain recombines TRBV5-1 with TRBJ1-4; no clear D gene. Germline CDR1 is SGHRS and CDR2 is YFSETQ. This CDR3 is 15 amino acids long. Trimming removed 4 bases from V and 8 bases from J, with 18 bases in between.

This clone was observed a single time. The chain links TRBV7-9 to TRBJ2-1; 7 bases match TRBD1. CDR1 SEHNR and CDR2 FQNEAQ come from the germline V gene (reference sequence). The J segment lost 4 bases and the V segment lost 5 bases, leaving 11 bases of the junction unmatched. The CDR3 covers 16 residues. As DNA, the CDR3 is TGTGCCAGCAGCCGGACAGGCTCGGGGATATACAATGAGCAGTTCTTC. This codes for CASSRTGSGIYNEQFF.

This chain joins TRBV28 and TRBJ2-1; TRBD1 matches 7 bases. The junction had 8 bases not matched to a gene; V was cut back by 6 bases and J by 9 bases. CDR3 size: 13 residues. Germline CDR1 is MDHEN and CDR2 is SYDVKM. The DNA for the CDR3 is TGTGCCAGCAGGACAGGGTGGAATGGTGAGCAGTTCTTC. This translates into CASRTGWNGEQFF.

The gene calls are TRBV7-6 and TRBJ2-1, with no clear D. Per the germline V gene, CDR1 is SGHVS and CDR2 is FNYEAQ. CDR3 size: 15 residues. Trimming removed 5 bases at V and 9 bases at J, with 20 bases between. The CDR3 loop reads CASSPGAAEVSEQFF. CDR3 nucleotides: TGTGCCAGCAGCCCTGGAGCAGCCGAAGTTAGTGAGCAGTTCTTC.

This clone was found once. The V call is TRBV2, the J call TRBJ2-3; 7 nucleotides line up with TRBD1. This CDR3 has 14 residues. Germline CDR1 and CDR2: SNHLY and FYNNEI. Trimming took 6 bases from V and 0 from J; bases not matched to a gene: 3. The DNA for the CDR3 is TGTGCCAGCAGAGGGGACAGTAGCACAGATACGCAGTATTTT. This codes for CASRGDSSTDTQYF. Full variable domain (missing parts from reference TRBV2 and TRBJ2-3): EPEVTQTPSHQVTQMGQEVILRCVPISNHLYFYWYRQILGQKVEFLVSFYNNEISEKSEIFDDQFSVERPDGSNFTLKIRSTKLEDSAMYFCASRGDSSTDTQYFGPGTRLTVL.

This chain uses TRBV6-5 with TRBJ1-3; 7 bases line up with TRBD1. Germline V gene sequence: CDR1 MNHEY, CDR2 SVGAGI. There are 15 residues in the CDR3. After removal of 6 bases from V and 3 bases from J, the junction contained 8 bases not matched to a gene. The CDR3 nucleotides are TGTGCCAGCAGCCCATACACAGGGGTTGGAAACACCATATATTTT. Its protein is CASSPYTGVGNTIYF.